Only one count was recorded for the clone carrying this T cell receptor (beta chain). Antigen: not known. These data belong to a study of radiotherapy plus CTLA-4 blockade in lung cancer. Findings and limits, study-wide: Radiotherapy with ipilimumab was followed by blood expansion of tumor-derived clones.

CDR1 is SGHAT and CDR2 is FQNNGV in the germline V gene. The V end was cut by 4 bases, the J end by 1 base, with 13 bases between. The length of the CDR3 is 15 residues. Assay used: immunoSEQ multiplex PCR; TCRdb lists only in-frame clones, some missing. The data hold about 48,000 clones, with 86% observed a single time. This TCR came from a human donor with non-small cell lung cancer that progressed on radiotherapy plus ipilimumab. Some clones in this sample may be carry-over from other donors' samples. Source: peripheral blood, taken from a patient treated with radiotherapy plus ipilimumab. The chain recombines TRBV11-2 with TRBJ1-2; a weak D match, TRBD1 (6 bases). The CDR3 bases are TGTGCCAGCAGCTCCGGGACAACAGATAACTATGGCTACACCTTC. Translating it yields CASSSGTTDNYGYTF.